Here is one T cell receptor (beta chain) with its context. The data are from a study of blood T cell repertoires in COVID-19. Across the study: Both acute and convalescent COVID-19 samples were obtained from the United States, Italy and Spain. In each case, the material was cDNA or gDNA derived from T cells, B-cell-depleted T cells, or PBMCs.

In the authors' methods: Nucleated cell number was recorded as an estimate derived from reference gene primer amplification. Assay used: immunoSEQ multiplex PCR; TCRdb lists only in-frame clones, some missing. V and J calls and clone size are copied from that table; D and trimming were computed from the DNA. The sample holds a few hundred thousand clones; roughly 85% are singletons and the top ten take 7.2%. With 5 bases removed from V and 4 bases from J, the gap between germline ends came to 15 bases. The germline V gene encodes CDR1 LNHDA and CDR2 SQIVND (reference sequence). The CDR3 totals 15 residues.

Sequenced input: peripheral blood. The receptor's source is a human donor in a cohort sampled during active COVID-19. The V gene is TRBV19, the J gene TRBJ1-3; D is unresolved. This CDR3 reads CASSPRSVPGNTIYF. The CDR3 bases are TGTGCCAGTAGTCCGCGTAGCGTACCCGGAAACACCATATATTTT.